This T cell receptor (beta chain) originates from a study of cytomegalovirus exposure and HLA in healthy donors. V gave up 1 base and J gave up 2 bases; unmatched junction bases: 5. Looked up from germline, CDR1 is SGDLS and CDR2 is YYNGEE. This CDR3 contains 16 residues. The study's findings and limits: Earlier results showed most TCR beta V segments being productive about 87% or about 30% of the time. When analyzed later, a missense DCLRE1C variant was found to be linked to TCR beta V- and J-gene trimming. At a 0.05 false discovery rate, a later analysis found about 17,000 TCR beta sequences to be associated with HLA alleles.

Primers included in the PCR were 60 Vbeta and 13 Jbeta primers. Measured with immunoSEQ multiplex PCR; TCRdb has only the in-frame clones, and not every one. The sample comprises approximately 100,000 clones, around 80% of which are singletons, and 16% rests with the top ten. On this clone itself: The antigen remains undetermined.

The TCR sequence derives from a man between 60 and 75 years old in good health and CMV-seropositive. The chain recombines TRBV9 with TRBJ2-1; TRBD2 matches 8 bases. The specimen was PBMCs. Written as DNA, the CDR3 is TGTGCCAGCAGCGTAATAGAGCGGGGGACCTACAATGAGCAGTTCTTC. Its translation is CASSVIERGTYNEQFF.